These 3 T cell receptor beta chains originate from one sample sequenced in a study of cytomegalovirus exposure and HLA in healthy donors (dated by TCRdb to 2017 to 2019). The library came from the immunoSEQ multiplex PCR assay. The multiplex PCR relied on a mix of 60 forward primers for TCR Vbeta segments and 13 reverse primers for TCR Jbeta segments. TCRdb mirrors the immuneACCESS table, restricted to in-frame sequences. Some clones are absent from its copies; in checked studies, under half trace to an unresolved V gene, and the reason for the others is unknown. The sample has around 150,000 clones on record, around 84% of them singletons. Of the sample, more than 2% is held by the ten largest clones. Sequencing input: PBMCs. These receptor sequences come from a man in his late teens or twenties in good health and CMV-seropositive.

Points on this clone: One end of the junction is discordant with germline, which a read error may explain. The V and J genes are TRBV4-3 and TRBJ2-6, with D perhaps matching TRBD1 (5 bases). The CDR3 has 17 amino acids. Germline CDR1 reads LGHNA; CDR2 reads YSLEER. The DNA of the CDR3 is TGCGCCAGCAGCCAAGCTCTGGATTCGTCTGGGGCCAACGGCCTGACTTTC. Amino acid sequence: CASSQALDSSGANGLTF.

The chain carries TRBV14 and TRBJ2-7; unclear D gene. CDR1 and CDR2 from the germline V gene are SGHDN and FVKESK. Trimming removed 2 bases at V and 0 bases at J, with 17 bases between. There are 17 residues in the CDR3. CDR3 sequence reads: CASSQLTLHKNSYEQYF. CDR3 nucleotide sequence: TGTGCCAGCAGCCAACTGACACTCCACAAGAACTCCTACGAGCAGTACTTC.

Only a few counts were recorded for this clone. The rearrangement uses TRBV11-2 and TRBJ2-6, with D maybe TRBD2 (5 bases). The CDR3 covers 15 residues. Trimming cost V 5 bases and J 0 bases, with 8 bases left between them. The germline CDR1 and CDR2 sequences are SGHAT and FQNNGV. The CDR3 DNA is TGTGCCAGCAGCACCGGGATCTCTGGGGCCAACGTCCTGACTTTC. Its translation: CASSTGISGANVLTF.